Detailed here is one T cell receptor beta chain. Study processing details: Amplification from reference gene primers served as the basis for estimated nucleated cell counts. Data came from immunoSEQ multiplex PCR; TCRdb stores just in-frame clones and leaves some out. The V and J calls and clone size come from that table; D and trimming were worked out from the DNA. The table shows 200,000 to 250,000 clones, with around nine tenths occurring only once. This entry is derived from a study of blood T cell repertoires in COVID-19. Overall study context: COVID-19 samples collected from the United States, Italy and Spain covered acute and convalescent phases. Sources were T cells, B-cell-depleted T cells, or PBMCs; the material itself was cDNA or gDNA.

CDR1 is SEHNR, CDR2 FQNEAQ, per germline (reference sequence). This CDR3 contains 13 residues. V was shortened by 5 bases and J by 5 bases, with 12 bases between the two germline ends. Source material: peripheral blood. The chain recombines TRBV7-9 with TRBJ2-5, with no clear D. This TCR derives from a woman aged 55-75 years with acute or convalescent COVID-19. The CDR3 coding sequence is TGTGCCAGCAGCCGTGGAGCCGAGGAGACCCAGTACTTC. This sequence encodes CASSRGAEETQYF.